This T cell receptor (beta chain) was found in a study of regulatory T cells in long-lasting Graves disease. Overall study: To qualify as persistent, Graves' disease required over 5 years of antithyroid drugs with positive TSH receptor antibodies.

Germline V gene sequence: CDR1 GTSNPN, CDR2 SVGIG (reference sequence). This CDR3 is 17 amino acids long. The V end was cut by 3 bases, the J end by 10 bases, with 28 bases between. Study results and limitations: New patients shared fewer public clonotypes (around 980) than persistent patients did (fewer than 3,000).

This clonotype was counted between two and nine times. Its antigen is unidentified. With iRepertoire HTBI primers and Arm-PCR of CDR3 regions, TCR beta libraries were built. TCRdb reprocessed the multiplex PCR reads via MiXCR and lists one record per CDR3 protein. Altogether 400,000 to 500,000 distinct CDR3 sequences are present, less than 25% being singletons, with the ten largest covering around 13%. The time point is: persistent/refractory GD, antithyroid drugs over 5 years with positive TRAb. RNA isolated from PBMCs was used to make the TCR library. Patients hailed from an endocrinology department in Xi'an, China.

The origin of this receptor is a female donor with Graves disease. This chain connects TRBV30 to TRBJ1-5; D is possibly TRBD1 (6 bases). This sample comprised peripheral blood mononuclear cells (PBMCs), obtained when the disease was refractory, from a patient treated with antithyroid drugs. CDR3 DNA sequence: TGTGCCTGGAGCCGCGGACCCGGGGGCGTGGGGTTATCACCCCAGCATTTT. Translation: CAWSRGPGGVGLSPQHF.